Following are 18 T cell receptor beta chains from one sample sequenced in a study of CD8+CD57+ T cells in acquired aplastic anemia. Only patients with CD8+CD57+ cell expansion on flow cytometry were chosen for sequencing. According to the study, genomic DNA was the template for TCR beta VDJ and CDR3 profiling. TCRdb processed the reads anew with MiXCR; each CDR3 protein has one entry. The table includes a few hundred thousand distinct CDR3 sequences, around 30% detected once. The source material was sorted CD4+, CD8+, or CD8+CD57+ T cells (not recorded which) from PBMCs. Receptors were obtained from a human donor with aplastic anemia.

The chain uses TRBV2 and TRBJ2-2; the match to TRBD2 covers 10 bases. With V trimmed by 10 bases and J by 1 base, 12 bases remained unmatched. There are 17 residues in the CDR3. The germline V gene encodes CDR1 SNHLY and CDR2 FYNNEI. The CDR3 here is CATEPPGLAQNTGELFF. The CDR3 region has the DNA TGTGCCACCGAGCCCCCGGGACTAGCGCAGAACACCGGGGAGCTGTTTTTT.

This chain links TRBV12-3 or TRBV12-4 with TRBJ2-7, with TRBD1 as a possible D gene (5 bases). V lost 3 bases, J lost 4 bases, and 16 bases lay in between. The CDR3 runs 15 residues. CDR3 sequence: CASSFYFGRVYEQYF. CDR3 coding DNA: TGTGCCAGCAGTTTTTACTTCGGCAGGGTATACGAGCAGTACTTC.

The chain recombines TRBV25-1 with TRBJ1-6; D unclear. The V gene's germline CDR1 is MGHDK and CDR2 SYGVNS. Trimming stripped 4 bases from V and 7 bases from J, with 14 bases between. CDR3 length: 15 residues. CDR3 DNA: TGTGCCAGCAGTGCAACGACCGGAGGAAATTCACCCCTCCACTTT. It encodes CASSATTGGNSPLHF.

This clonotype appeared many times. A junction boundary mismatches the germline segment, possibly from a read error. The chain carries TRBV15 and TRBJ2-1, with D unclear. The CDR3 runs to 15 residues. Germline lookup yields CDR1 LNHNV and CDR2 YYDKDF (reference sequence). The CDR3 DNA sequence: TGTGCCACCAGCAGAGATTTAGAATCCTTCAATGAGCAGTTCTTC. Amino acid sequence: CATSRDLESFNEQFF.

This clonotype was picked up a small number of times. One end of the junction does not line up with germline, which may come from a read error. V and J are TRBV10-3 and TRBJ2-7; possibly TRBD1 or TRBD2 for D (5 bases each). This CDR3 is 15 amino acids long. Germline CDR1 is ENHRY and CDR2 is SYGVKD. As DNA, the CDR3 is TGTGCCAGCAGTTACTCGAGGGGCAACTCCTACGAGCAGTACTTC. This translates into CASSYSRGNSYEQYF.

The sample holds one count of this clonotype. The conserved phenylalanine or tryptophan is not found at the CDR3 terminus, so this likely reflects a read error. V gene TRBV12-3 or TRBV12-4 combines with J gene TRBJ2-1; no clear D gene. V dropped 7 bases and J dropped 6 bases, with 7 bases sitting between them. The CDR3 has 11 amino acids. The DNA for the CDR3 is TGTGCCAGCACCGTGAGCAATGAGCAGTTCCTC. Its translation: CASTVSNEQFL.

V and J are TRBV19 and TRBJ2-3, with 8 bases aligning to TRBD2. The trim removed 10 bases at V and 4 bases at J, leaving 13 bases unmatched. The germline V gene encodes CDR1 LNHDA and CDR2 SQIVND (reference sequence). This CDR3 comprises 15 residues. This CDR3 is CATGASREGPDTQYF. In DNA form, the CDR3 reads TGTGCCACCGGCGCCAGCCGGGAGGGACCAGATACGCAGTATTTT.

The genes are TRBV6-5 and TRBJ1-5, with D uncertain. Trimming pared 4 bases from V and 5 bases from J, leaving 15 bases between. Germline V CDR1 and CDR2: MNHEY, SVGAGI. The CDR3 runs to 15 residues. The DNA for the CDR3 is TGTGCCAGCAGTTTTACGCCCAGTGCGGATCAGCCCCAGCATTTT. This encodes CASSFTPSADQPQHF.

This clonotype was picked up many times. The chain has TRBV10-3 and TRBJ1-1, with 9 bases fitting TRBD1. Germline CDR1 reads ENHRY; CDR2 reads SYGVKD. The CDR3 is 13 amino acids. The J segment lost 1 base and the V segment lost 10 bases, leaving 4 bases of the junction unmatched. CDR3 DNA sequence: TGTGCCACCAAGGGACAGGGGAACACTGAAGCTTTCTTT. Encoded protein: CATKGQGNTEAFF.

The chain is built from TRBV6-9 and TRBJ1-2; 9 bases align to TRBD1. Germline V gene sequence: CDR1 MNHGY, CDR2 SVAAGI. The length of the CDR3 is 21 residues. The ends lost 2 bases at V and 4 bases at J; junction bases unmatched: 23. The CDR3 loop reads CASSYRALATGGLIQGYGYTF. The DNA of the CDR3 is TGTGCCAGCAGTTATCGGGCACTTGCAACAGGGGGCTTGATCCAGGGCTATGGCTACACCTTC.

V gene TRBV6-5 combines with J gene TRBJ1-1; tentatively, D is TRBD1 (6 bases). With 5 bases removed from V and 4 bases from J, the gap between germline ends came to 17 bases. The CDR3 has 15 residues. Germline values: CDR1 MNHEY, CDR2 SVGAGI. In DNA, the CDR3 is TGTGCCAGCAGTAACCGGGACACCGCCCCCACTGAAGCTTTCTTT. Its translation is CASSNRDTAPTEAFF.

A word on this clonotype: Here the CDR3 omits its conserved ending phenylalanine or tryptophan, so a read error is the likely source. The gene calls are TRBV6-5 and TRBJ1-6; D gene unclear. The CDR3 covers 15 residues. With 4 bases removed from V and 7 bases from J, the gap between germline ends came to 14 bases. CDR1 MNHEY and CDR2 SVGAGI come from the germline V gene. The CDR3, as DNA: TGTGCCAGCAGTTGGCCCACGCCCCGGAATTCACCCCTCCACCTT. Translated: CASSWPTPRNSPLHL.

Comment on this clonotype: This clone may be a read error of a much larger clone one base away. The conserved phenylalanine or tryptophan normally closing the CDR3 is absent here, so this likely arose from a read error. The rearrangement joins TRBV19 to TRBJ2-7; 10 positions agree with TRBD2. Germline lookup yields CDR1 LNHDA and CDR2 SQIVND (reference sequence). Trimming at V came to 7 bases and at J to 2 bases, leaving 11 bases not matched to a gene. The CDR3 extends over 16 amino acids. DNA of the CDR3: TGTGCCAGTACTAGAGCGGGAGGGCCATTTCCCTACGAGCAGTACCTC. As protein: CASTRAGGPFPYEQYL.

The V call is TRBV2, the J call TRBJ1-1; 9 bases fit TRBD1. V lost 7 bases to trimming and J lost 4 bases; unmatched junction nucleotides: 4. From germline, CDR1 is SNHLY and CDR2 FYNNEI. This CDR3 region has 13 residues. The CDR3 is CASILQGATEAFF. DNA of the CDR3: TGTGCCAGCATCCTACAGGGGGCCACTGAAGCTTTCTTT.

At least ten counts were recorded for this clonotype. The chain carries TRBV29-1 and TRBJ1-2, with D perhaps matching TRBD1 (6 bases). The CDR3 totals 14 residues. V was cut by 3 bases and J by 2 bases, with 13 bases left in between. Germline CDR1 and CDR2: SQVTM and ANQGSEA. CDR3 sequence: CSVDVAGVNYGYTF. CDR3 DNA sequence: TGCAGCGTTGACGTAGCAGGGGTCAACTATGGCTACACCTTC.

This sequence joins TRBV18 and TRBJ1-1, with unresolved D. This CDR3 region has 15 residues. Germline CDR1 KGHSH, CDR2 LQKENI. Deletions cut 0 bases from V and 0 bases from J, with 8 bases between. CDR3 loop: CASSPPRSMNTEAFF. CDR3 nucleotide sequence: TGTGCCAGCTCACCACCCCGATCGATGAACACTGAAGCTTTCTTT.

The chain links TRBV7-2 to TRBJ1-2; 8 nucleotides align to TRBD1. Unmatched junction bases numbered 6, after V lost 5 bases and J lost 1 base. The CDR3 loop spans 15 amino acids. Germline CDR1 reads SGHTA; CDR2 reads FQGNSA. The CDR3 region has the DNA TGTGCCAGCAGCGCGAGACAGGGGATTAACTATGGCTACACCTTC. It specifies CASSARQGINYGYTF.

CDR3 in amino acids: CASSLGGVSGNTIYF. CDR3 coding DNA: TGTGCCAGCAGCTTAGGAGGTGTCTCTGGAAACACCATATATTTT. The chain links TRBV7-9 to TRBJ1-3, with D uncertain. This CDR3 spans 15 amino acids. Between the trimmed V and J ends, which lost 1 base and 0 bases, there was a span of 7 bases. Germline loops: CDR1 SEHNR, CDR2 FQNEAQ (reference sequence).